What follows describes a single T cell receptor (beta chain). Its antigen is currently not known. Base qualities are not at hand, and no much larger clone is one base apart. The donors belonged to the validation cohort of over a hundred subjects, which was separate from the roughly 700-subject first cohort. The entry originates in a study of cytomegalovirus exposure and HLA in healthy donors (dated by TCRdb to about 2017). About the investigation overall: The 670 or so repertoires of the first cohort and the roughly 110 validation repertoires were produced on the same platform, according to a later analysis. The study was designed to test whether signatures of past pathogen exposure could be identified by cataloging public T cell receptors. Along with the approximately 650-subject first cohort, a separate validation cohort of some 130 different subjects was used. The study combined high-throughput TCR immunosequencing, statistical association of individual TCRs with disease status, and machine learning to predict cytomegalovirus infection status.

Trimming takes 7 bases off V and 3 bases off J; junction bases not matched to a gene: 8. CDR1 and CDR2 were assigned from the germline V gene (reference sequence) as MNHEY and SMNVEV. Reading from cysteine to phenylalanine, the CDR3 counts 15 amino acids. The only DNA kept is the CDR3, 45 bases in frame from the first base. The library was produced with the immunoSEQ multiplex PCR assay. Regarding the original processing steps: A statistical classification framework was developed to diagnose cytomegalovirus status using the catalog of TCR beta chain sequences. TCRdb stores this immuneACCESS table with in-frame sequences only. Part of the clones is absent; in the studies checked, under half of the shortfall reflects unresolved V genes, and no reason is known for the rest. V, J and clone size reflect that table, while D and trimming were determined from the DNA. Within this sample are about 160,000 clones, with about 86% of them counted one time only. 5.7% of the sample comes from the top ten.

Broad study findings and their caveats: Of the cluster scores, 85% to 95% were above 0 in a later analysis, which found that TCRs clustered in the first cohort also tended to co-occur in the approximately 130 validation repertoires. The validation cohort had no HLA typing available for a later analysis, so co-occurrence within that cohort was assessed over all 110 or so repertoires. The classifier was reported to diagnose cytomegalovirus status with high specificity and sensitivity in both the original and validation cohorts. In the study, roughly 160 TCR beta chains were listed as associated with cytomegalovirus. The authors suggested that the approach could potentially be generalized to other disease states and immunological phenotypes. A few of the identified cytomegalovirus-associated TCR beta chains were confirmed in vitro to be specific for cytomegalovirus antigens. While some public TCRs were present in many individuals, most TCR sequences turned up only very rarely across donors.

The sequence was obtained from a woman aged 25 to 39 in good health and CMV-seronegative. The chain is assembled from TRBV27 and TRBJ2-1, with 8 bases in between that match TRBD1. The sequenced sample was PBMCs. The CDR3 region: CASNLGQGVYNEQFF. The nucleotide sequence reads as follows: TGTGCCAGCAACCTAGGACAGGGTGTCTACAATGAGCAGTTCTTC.